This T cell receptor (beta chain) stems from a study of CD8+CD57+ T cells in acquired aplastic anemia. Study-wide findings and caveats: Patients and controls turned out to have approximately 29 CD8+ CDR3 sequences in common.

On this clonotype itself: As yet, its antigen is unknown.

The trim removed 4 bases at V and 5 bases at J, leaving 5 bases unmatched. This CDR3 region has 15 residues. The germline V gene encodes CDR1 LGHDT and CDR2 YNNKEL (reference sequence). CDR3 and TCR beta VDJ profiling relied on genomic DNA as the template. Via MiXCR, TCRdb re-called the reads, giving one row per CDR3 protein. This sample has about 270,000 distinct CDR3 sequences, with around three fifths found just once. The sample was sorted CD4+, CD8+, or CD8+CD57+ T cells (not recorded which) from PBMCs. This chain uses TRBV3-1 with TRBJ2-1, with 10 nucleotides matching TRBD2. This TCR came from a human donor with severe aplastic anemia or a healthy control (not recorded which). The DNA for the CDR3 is TGTGCCAGCAGCCCAGTTCTAGCGGGGGACAATGAGCAGTTCTTC. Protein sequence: CASSPVLAGDNEQFF.